A single sample gave rise to the 24 T cell receptor beta chains below, sequenced in a study of T cell responses to AZD1222 COVID-19 vaccine. Some clones are missing from TCRdb's copy, which holds only in-frame ones; the method was immunoSEQ multiplex PCR. Of about 19,000 clones listed, 75% to 85% are singletons. Source: peripheral blood, taken 28 days after the second AZD1222 dose. The source of these receptors is an adult who received the AZD1222 COVID-19 vaccine.

The chain combines TRBV5-5 with TRBJ2-7, with D possibly TRBD1 on 6 matching bases. CDR1 and CDR2 from the germline V gene are SGHKS and YYEKEE (reference sequence). V lost 1 base and J lost 6, with 23 bases in between. The CDR3 length is 17 residues. The CDR3 nucleotides read TGTGCCAGCAGCTTGTTTTTCGACAGGACCTCACCCCTCGAGCAGTACTTC. Translating gives CASSLFFDRTSPLEQYF. Using reference TRBV5-5 and TRBJ2-7 for the parts outside the CDR3, the full variable domain is DAGVTQSPTHLIKTRGQQVTLRCSPISGHKSVSWYQQVLGQGPQFIFQYYEKEERGRGNFPDRFSARQFPNYSSELNVNALLLGDSALYLCASSLFFDRTSPLEQYFGPGTRLTVT.

This clone was recorded a few times. V is TRBV4-3 and J is TRBJ2-7; 11 bases match TRBD1. Germline V lookup: CDR1 LGHNA, CDR2 YSLEER. This CDR3 spans 17 amino acids. Trimming cost V 5 bases and J 2 bases; bases outside gene matches: 11. CDR3 sequence (DNA): TGCGCCAGCAGCGAAGGACAGGGGGCCGTCTTAACCTACGAGCAGTACTTC. It is translated as CASSEGQGAVLTYEQYF.

This clone has only a few counts. This chain links TRBV2 with TRBJ2-1; D is ambiguous. Germline-derived CDR1 and CDR2 are SNHLY and FYNNEI. V was trimmed by 6 bases and J by 3 bases, leaving 15 bases between them. CDR3 size: 15 residues. This CDR3 reads CASSSDWPGYNEQFF. The CDR3 nucleotides read TGTGCCAGCAGCTCCGACTGGCCGGGCTACAATGAGCAGTTCTTC.

The chain links TRBV27 to TRBJ1-5, with D tentatively TRBD1 (5 bases). The V end was cut by 5 bases, the J end by 3 bases, with 11 bases between. Germline V gene lookup returns CDR1 MNHEY and CDR2 SMNVEV (reference sequence). The CDR3 is 14 amino acids. CDR3 sequence (DNA): TGTGCCAGCAGTACCTGGGGGGTCAATCAGCCCCAGCATTTT. This sequence encodes CASSTWGVNQPQHF.

The rearrangement links TRBV4-3 to TRBJ1-3, with a possible D match to TRBD1 (5 bases). CDR1 is LGHNA and CDR2 is YSLEER in the germline V gene. The CDR3 contains 16 residues. V was cut by 0 bases and J by 2 bases, with 11 bases left in between. CDR3 residues: CASSQEVSGTGNTIYF. The CDR3 DNA reads TGCGCCAGCAGCCAAGAGGTATCAGGGACTGGAAACACCATATATTTT.

V is TRBV11-2 and J is TRBJ1-1; TRBD1 agrees at 8 bases. The CDR3 totals 15 residues. Germline values: CDR1 SGHAT, CDR2 FQNNGV. V dropped 3 bases and J dropped 1; count of bases not matched to a gene: 4. The chain's CDR3 is CASSFLGQGNTEAFF. The CDR3, as DNA: TGTGCCAGCAGCTTCCTTGGACAGGGGAACACTGAAGCTTTCTTT.

The V gene is TRBV12-3 or TRBV12-4, the J gene TRBJ1-4; D call uncertain. The CDR3 sequence is 13 residues long. Trimming shortened V by 3 bases and J by 6 bases, and 8 bases separated the two germline ends. The CDR3, as DNA: TGTGCCAGCAGTTTTATGAGGGATGAAAAACTGTTTTTT. Its translation: CASSFMRDEKLFF.

This clone showed up just once. The V gene is TRBV6-5, the J gene TRBJ2-7; D may be TRBD1 or TRBD2 (5 bases each). CDR1 is MNHEY and CDR2 is SVGAGI in the germline V gene. There are 16 residues in the CDR3. V dropped 0 bases and J dropped 7 bases, with 19 bases sitting between them. The CDR3 spells CASSYSYGAGSQEQYF. The DNA of the CDR3 is TGTGCCAGCAGTTACTCATACGGGGCAGGGTCTCAGGAGCAGTACTTC.

This sequence joins TRBV5-1 and TRBJ1-6, with a possible D match to TRBD1 (5 bases). This CDR3 region has 17 residues. V was cut by 4 bases and J by 2 bases, with 16 bases left in between. Germline assignment: CDR1 SGHRS and CDR2 YFSETQ. CDR3 nucleotides: TGCGCCAGCAGCCGATCTCGGGGGAGCGCCTATAATTCACCCCTCCACTTT. This encodes CASSRSRGSAYNSPLHF.

This sequence joins TRBV5-1 and TRBJ2-2, with 7 bases that match TRBD2. The trim removed 4 bases at V and 5 bases at J, leaving 8 bases unmatched. CDR3 size: 15 residues. CDR1 and CDR2 (germline): SGHRS, YFSETQ. CDR3 amino acids: CASSVRLALTGELFF. In DNA, the CDR3 is TGCGCCAGCAGCGTAAGACTAGCCTTGACCGGGGAGCTGTTTTTT.

This sequence joins TRBV7-6 and TRBJ2-1, with 13 bases aligning to TRBD2. Trimming cost V 5 bases and J 10 bases; bases outside gene matches: 17. CDR3 length equals 18 residues. Germline-derived CDR1 and CDR2 are SGHVS and FNYEAQ. The DNA for the CDR3 is TGTGCCAGCAGCCTTAGAGGTAGAGGACTAGCGGGAGTGGGAGAGCAGTTCTTC. It yields the protein CASSLRGRGLAGVGEQFF.

This sequence joins TRBV7-2 and TRBJ1-1; TRBD1 might be the D (6 bases). The germline V and J ends were trimmed by 4 bases and 1 base, with 7 bases remaining between them. Germline V gene lookup returns CDR1 SGHTA and CDR2 FQGNSA. This CDR3 spans 13 amino acids. CDR3 loop: CASSWGQNTEAFF. The CDR3 nucleotides are TGTGCCAGCAGCTGGGGACAGAACACTGAAGCTTTCTTT.

V usage is TRBV4-2 and J usage is TRBJ2-2, with 10 bases lining up with TRBD2. V dropped 4 bases and J dropped 3; count of bases not matched to a gene: 5. The CDR3 length is 16 residues. The V gene's germline CDR1 is LGHNA and CDR2 YNFKEQ. The CDR3, as DNA: TGTGCCAGCAGCCTTACTAGCGGGGAGGACACCGGGGAGCTGTTTTTT. As protein: CASSLTSGEDTGELFF.

The chain couples TRBV7-9 to TRBJ2-5; D unresolved. Germline V gene lookup returns CDR1 SEHNR and CDR2 FQNEAQ (reference sequence). This CDR3 is 15 amino acids long. Deletions cut 2 bases from V and 5 bases from J, with 15 bases between. In DNA, the CDR3 is TGTGCCAGCAGCTTATATCGACAAATCCAGGAGACCCAGTACTTC. It encodes CASSLYRQIQETQYF. Drawing the rest from reference TRBV7-9 and TRBJ2-5, the complete variable domain is DTGVSQNPRHKITKRGQNVTFRCDPISEHNRLYWYRQTLGQGPEFLTYFQNEAQLEKSRLLSDRFSAERPKGSFSTLEIQRTEQGDSAMYLCASSLYRQIQETQYFGPGTRLLVL.

V usage is TRBV4-2 and J usage is TRBJ2-3, with 7 nucleotides matching TRBD2. This CDR3 comprises 16 residues. Germline V gene lookup returns CDR1 LGHNA and CDR2 YNFKEQ. V was clipped by 6 bases and J by 2 bases; unmatched bases: 11. Here the CDR3 reads CASRSGLNGLTDTQYF. CDR3 coding DNA: TGTGCCAGCAGATCGGGACTAAATGGGCTCACAGATACGCAGTATTTT.

The chain recombines TRBV15 with TRBJ2-1; 10 positions match TRBD2. V lost 3 bases to trimming and J lost 4 bases; unmatched junction nucleotides: 6. The CDR3 extends over 16 amino acids. Germline CDR1 and CDR2: LNHNV and YYDKDF (reference sequence). CDR3 bases: TGTGCCACCAGCAGGGACGGGACTAGCGAGTACAATGAGCAGTTCTTC. Its translation is CATSRDGTSEYNEQFF.

The gene calls are TRBV7-9 and TRBJ2-2; D unclear. Per the germline V gene, CDR1 is SEHNR and CDR2 is FQNEAQ (reference sequence). This CDR3 comprises 14 residues. The V and J ends lost 4 bases and 0 bases respectively, with 6 bases between them. In nucleotides, the CDR3 is TGTGCCAGCAGCTCGCTAGCGAACACCGGGGAGCTGTTTTTT. Translation: CASSSLANTGELFF.

This clone has more than one count but fewer than ten. The J gene is TRBJ1-1, the V gene TRBV4-3; D uncertain. This CDR3 region has 13 residues. V was pared by 0 bases and J by 1 base, with 3 bases between. Germline CDR1 and CDR2: LGHNA and YSLEER. The CDR3 here is CASSQDRNTEAFF. CDR3 nucleotides: TGCGCCAGCAGCCAAGACAGGAACACTGAAGCTTTCTTT.

This clone was seen once. This CDR3 is CASSQDHRGGELQYF. Written as DNA, the CDR3 is TGCGCCAGCAGCCAAGATCACCGGGGGGGTGAACTTCAGTACTTC. This sequence joins TRBV4-3 and TRBJ2-5; 8 bases are shared with TRBD2. The CDR3 sequence is 15 residues long. V lost 0 bases to trimming and J lost 11 bases; unmatched junction nucleotides: 11. Germline V CDR1 and CDR2: LGHNA, YSLEER.

This clone was seen only a few times. The genes are TRBV6-1 and TRBJ2-4, with 7 bases lining up with TRBD2. CDR3 length: 15 residues. J was trimmed by 8 bases and V by 0 bases; bases with no gene match: 7. Per germline, CDR1 MNHNS and CDR2 SASEGT. Here the CDR3 reads CASSEAFGGIYIQYF. The CDR3 DNA reads TGTGCCAGCAGTGAAGCATTCGGGGGGATTTACATTCAGTACTTC.

This chain joins TRBV29-1 and TRBJ1-1; TRBD1 matches 9 bases. The CDR3 runs to 16 residues. Germline V gene lookup returns CDR1 SQVTM and CDR2 ANQGSEA. The J segment lost 0 bases and the V segment lost 5 bases, leaving 10 bases of the junction unmatched. CDR3 loop: CSVPTGTGTMNTEAFF. CDR3 DNA sequence: TGCAGCGTTCCTACCGGGACAGGGACAATGAACACTGAAGCTTTCTTT.

The V call is TRBV4-1, the J call TRBJ2-2; perhaps TRBD2 as D (5 bases). Germline CDR1 and CDR2: MGHRA and YSYEKL. V was trimmed by 4 bases and J by 6 bases, leaving 24 bases between them. The CDR3 is made up of 18 amino acids. CDR3 protein: CASSLRIPPEGPAGELFF. As DNA, the CDR3 is TGCGCCAGCAGCCTTCGTATCCCCCCAGAGGGCCCGGCCGGGGAGCTGTTTTTT.

This clone came up a few times. The genes are TRBV7-8 and TRBJ2-7; maybe TRBD2 (6 bases). This CDR3 region has 12 residues. Germline V CDR1 and CDR2: SGHVS, FQNEAQ. Trimming took 5 bases from V and 4 from J, leaving 9 bases between them. The DNA for the CDR3 is TGTGCCAGCAGCCAAGCGGGTTACGAGCAGTACTTC. Translated, it gives CASSQAGYEQYF.

CDR3 nucleotide sequence: TGTGCCAGCAGCGCATTCTTGAACACTGAAGCTTTCTTT. Its protein product is CASSAFLNTEAFF. The chain uses TRBV7-9 and TRBJ1-1, with D unclear. V was cut by 5 bases and J by 0 bases, with 7 bases left in between. This CDR3 contains 13 residues. Looked up from germline, CDR1 is SEHNR and CDR2 is FQNEAQ (reference sequence).